This section outlines one T cell receptor (beta chain) sequence together with its context. The protocol was immunoSEQ multiplex PCR, while the TCRdb copy is restricted to in-frame clones and leaves out a portion. The sample lists about 150,000 clones, 75% to 90% occurring once. The sample belongs to a study of blood T cell repertoires in COVID-19. Background on the study: PBMCs, B-cell-depleted T cells, or T cells were the source of the cDNA or gDNA that made up the material.

This CDR3 has 14 amino acids. Trimming took off 6 bases at V and 7 bases at J, with 18 bases between the two ends. Germline values: CDR1 MDHEN, CDR2 SYDVKM. The specimen sequenced was PBMCs or T cells enriched from blood (not recorded which). V gene TRBV28 combines with J gene TRBJ1-2, with D hard to call. This clonotype was obtained from a woman aged 40 to 50 who had been exposed to COVID-19. The CDR3 DNA sequence: TGTGCCAGCAGCATTATCGGGGTGTCAACTGGCTACACCTTC. Its translation: CASSIIGVSTGYTF.